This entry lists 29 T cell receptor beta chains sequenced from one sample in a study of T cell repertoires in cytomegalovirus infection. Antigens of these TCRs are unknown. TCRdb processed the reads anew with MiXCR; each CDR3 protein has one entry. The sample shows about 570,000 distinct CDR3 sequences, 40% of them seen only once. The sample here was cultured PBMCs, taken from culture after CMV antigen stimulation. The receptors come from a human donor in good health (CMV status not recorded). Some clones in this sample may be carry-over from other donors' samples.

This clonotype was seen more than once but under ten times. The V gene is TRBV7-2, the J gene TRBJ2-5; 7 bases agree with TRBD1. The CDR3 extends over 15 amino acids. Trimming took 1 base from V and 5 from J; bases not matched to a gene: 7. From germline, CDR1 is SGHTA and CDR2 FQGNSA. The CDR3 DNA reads TGTGCCAGCAGCTTAGGTGGGGACAGAGGGGAGACCCAGTACTTC. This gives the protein CASSLGGDRGETQYF. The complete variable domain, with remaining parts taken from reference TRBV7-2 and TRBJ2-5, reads GAGVSQSPSNKVTEKGKDVELRCDPISGHTALYWYRQSLGQGLEFLIYFQGNSAPDKSGLPSDRFSAERTGGSVSTLTIQRTQQEDSAVYLCASSLGGDRGETQYFGPGTRLLVL.

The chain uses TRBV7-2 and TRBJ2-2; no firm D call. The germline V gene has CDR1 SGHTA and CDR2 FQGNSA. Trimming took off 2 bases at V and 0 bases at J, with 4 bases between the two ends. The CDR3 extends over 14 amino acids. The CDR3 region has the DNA TGTGCCAGCAGCTTATTACCGAACACCGGGGAGCTGTTTTTT. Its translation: CASSLLPNTGELFF.

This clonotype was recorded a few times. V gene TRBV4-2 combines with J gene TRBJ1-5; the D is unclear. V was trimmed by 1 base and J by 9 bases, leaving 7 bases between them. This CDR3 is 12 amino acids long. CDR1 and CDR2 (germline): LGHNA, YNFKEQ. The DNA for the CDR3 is TGTGCCAGCAGCCAAGTCGGCGCGCCCCAGCATTTT. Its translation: CASSQVGAPQHF.

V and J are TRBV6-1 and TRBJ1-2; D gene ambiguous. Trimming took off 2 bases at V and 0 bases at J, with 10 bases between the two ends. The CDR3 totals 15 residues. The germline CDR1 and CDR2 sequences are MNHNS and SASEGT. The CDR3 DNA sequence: TGTGCCAGCAGTGAAAGTGGGATAGCTAACTATGGCTACACCTTC. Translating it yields CASSESGIANYGYTF.

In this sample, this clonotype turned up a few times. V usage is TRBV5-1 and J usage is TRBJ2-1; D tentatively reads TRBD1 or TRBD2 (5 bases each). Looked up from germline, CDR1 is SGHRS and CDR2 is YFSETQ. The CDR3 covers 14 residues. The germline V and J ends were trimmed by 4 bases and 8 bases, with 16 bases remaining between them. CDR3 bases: TGCGCCAGCAGCGTAGACCGGGGCCGGGATGAGCAGTTCTTC. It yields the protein CASSVDRGRDEQFF.

The CDR3 DNA reads TGCAGCGCAATGACAGAAAACACCGGGGAGCTGTTTTTT. Protein sequence: CSAMTENTGELFF. V and J are TRBV29-1 and TRBJ2-2; possible D gene TRBD1, 5 bases. CDR1 SQVTM and CDR2 ANQGSEA come from the germline V gene. The CDR3 is 13 amino acids. Trimming removed 7 bases from V and 2 bases from J, with 11 bases in between.

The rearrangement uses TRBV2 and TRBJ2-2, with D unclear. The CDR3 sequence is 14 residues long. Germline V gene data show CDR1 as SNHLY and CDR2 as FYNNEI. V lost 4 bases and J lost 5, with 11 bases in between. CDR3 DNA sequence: TGTGCCAGCAGTGTTTCAACCAGGACCGGGGAGCTGTTTTTT. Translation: CASSVSTRTGELFF.

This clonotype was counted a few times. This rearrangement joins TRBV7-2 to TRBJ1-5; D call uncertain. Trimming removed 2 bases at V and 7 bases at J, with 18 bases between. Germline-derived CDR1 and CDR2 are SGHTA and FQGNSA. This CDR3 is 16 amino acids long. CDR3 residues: CASSLSSSAGPQPQHF. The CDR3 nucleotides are TGTGCCAGCAGCTTATCCTCTTCCGCAGGACCGCAGCCCCAGCATTTT.

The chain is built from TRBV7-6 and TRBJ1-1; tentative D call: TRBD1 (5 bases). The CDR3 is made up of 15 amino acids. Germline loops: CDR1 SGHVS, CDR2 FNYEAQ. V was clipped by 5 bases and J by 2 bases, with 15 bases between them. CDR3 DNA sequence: TGTGCCAGCAGCCCCCTCCGGGGGGGTAACACTGAAGCTTTCTTT. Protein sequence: CASSPLRGGNTEAFF.

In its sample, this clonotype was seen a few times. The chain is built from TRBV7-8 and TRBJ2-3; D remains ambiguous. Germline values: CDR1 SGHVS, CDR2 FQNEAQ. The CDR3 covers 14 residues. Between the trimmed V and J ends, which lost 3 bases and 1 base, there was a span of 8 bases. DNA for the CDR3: TGTGCCAGCAGCTTTTTCTTCCGCACAGATACGCAGTATTTT. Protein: CASSFFFRTDTQYF.

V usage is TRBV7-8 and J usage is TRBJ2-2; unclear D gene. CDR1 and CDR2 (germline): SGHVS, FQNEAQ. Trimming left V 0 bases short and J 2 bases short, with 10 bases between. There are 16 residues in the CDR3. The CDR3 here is CASSLALRHNTGELFF. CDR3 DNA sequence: TGTGCCAGCAGCTTAGCCCTCCGGCACAACACCGGGGAGCTGTTTTTT.

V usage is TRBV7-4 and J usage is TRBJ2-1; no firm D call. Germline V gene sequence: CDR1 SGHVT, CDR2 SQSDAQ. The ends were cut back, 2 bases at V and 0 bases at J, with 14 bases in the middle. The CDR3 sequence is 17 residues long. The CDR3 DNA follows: TGTGCCAGCAGCTTACCCTTTTGGGCCAGCTCCTACAATGAGCAGTTCTTC. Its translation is CASSLPFWASSYNEQFF.

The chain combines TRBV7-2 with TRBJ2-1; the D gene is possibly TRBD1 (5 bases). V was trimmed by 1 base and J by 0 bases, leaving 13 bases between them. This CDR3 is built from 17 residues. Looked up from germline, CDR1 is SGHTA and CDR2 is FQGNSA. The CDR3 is CASSLVVDTSSYNEQFF. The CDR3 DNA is TGTGCCAGCAGCTTAGTAGTGGACACGAGCTCCTACAATGAGCAGTTCTTC. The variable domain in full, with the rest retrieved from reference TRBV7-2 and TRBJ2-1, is GAGVSQSPSNKVTEKGKDVELRCDPISGHTALYWYRQSLGQGLEFLIYFQGNSAPDKSGLPSDRFSAERTGGSVSTLTIQRTQQEDSAVYLCASSLVVDTSSYNEQFFGPGTRLTVL.

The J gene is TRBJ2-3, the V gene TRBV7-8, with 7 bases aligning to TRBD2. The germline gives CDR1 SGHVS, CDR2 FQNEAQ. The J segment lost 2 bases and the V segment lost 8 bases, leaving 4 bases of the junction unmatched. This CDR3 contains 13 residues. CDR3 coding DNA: TGTGCCAGCGGGCGGGACTACACAGATACGCAGTATTTT. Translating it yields CASGRDYTDTQYF.

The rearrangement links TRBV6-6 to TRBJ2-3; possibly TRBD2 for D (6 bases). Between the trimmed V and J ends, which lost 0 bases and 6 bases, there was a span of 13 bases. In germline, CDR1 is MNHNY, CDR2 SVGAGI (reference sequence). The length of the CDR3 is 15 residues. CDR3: CASSYSMTSIDTQYF. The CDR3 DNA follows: TGTGCCAGCAGTTACTCGATGACTAGTATTGATACGCAGTATTTT.

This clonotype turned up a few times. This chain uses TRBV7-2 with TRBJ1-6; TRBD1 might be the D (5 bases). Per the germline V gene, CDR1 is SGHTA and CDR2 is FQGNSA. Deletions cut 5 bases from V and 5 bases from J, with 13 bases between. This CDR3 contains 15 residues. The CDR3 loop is CASSLRTGHNSPLHF. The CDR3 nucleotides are TGTGCCAGCAGCCTACGGACGGGACATAATTCACCCCTCCACTTT.

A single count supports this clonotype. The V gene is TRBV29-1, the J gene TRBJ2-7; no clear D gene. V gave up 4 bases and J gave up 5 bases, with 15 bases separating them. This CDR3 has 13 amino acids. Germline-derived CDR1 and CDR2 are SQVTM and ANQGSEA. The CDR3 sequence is CSVGWLTAHEQYF. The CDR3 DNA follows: TGCAGCGTTGGGTGGCTCACTGCTCACGAGCAGTACTTC.

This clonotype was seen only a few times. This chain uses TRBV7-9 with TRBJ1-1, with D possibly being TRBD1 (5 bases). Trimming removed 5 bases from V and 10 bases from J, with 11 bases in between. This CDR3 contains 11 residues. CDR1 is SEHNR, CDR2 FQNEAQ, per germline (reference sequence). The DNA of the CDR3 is TGTGCCAGCAGCCTTCCCCAGGGAGCTTTCTTT. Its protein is CASSLPQGAFF.

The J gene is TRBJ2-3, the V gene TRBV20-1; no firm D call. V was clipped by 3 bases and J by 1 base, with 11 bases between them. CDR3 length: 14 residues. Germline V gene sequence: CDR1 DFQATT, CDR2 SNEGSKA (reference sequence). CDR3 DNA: TGCAGTGCTAGTGTCCTTAGGGGCACAGATACGCAGTATTTT. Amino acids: CSASVLRGTDTQYF.

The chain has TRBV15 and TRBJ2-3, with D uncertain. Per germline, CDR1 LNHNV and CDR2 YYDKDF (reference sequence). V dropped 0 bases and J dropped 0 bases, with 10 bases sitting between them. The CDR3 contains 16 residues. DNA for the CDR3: TGTGCCACCAGCAGAGATCAAGCGAGTAGCACAGATACGCAGTATTTT. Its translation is CATSRDQASSTDTQYF.

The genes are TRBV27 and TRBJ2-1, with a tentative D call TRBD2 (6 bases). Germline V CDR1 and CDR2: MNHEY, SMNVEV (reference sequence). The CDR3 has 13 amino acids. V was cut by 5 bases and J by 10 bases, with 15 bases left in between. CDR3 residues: CASSNSAGGEQFF. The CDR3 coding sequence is TGTGCCAGCAGTAACTCGGCCGGAGGGGAGCAGTTCTTC.

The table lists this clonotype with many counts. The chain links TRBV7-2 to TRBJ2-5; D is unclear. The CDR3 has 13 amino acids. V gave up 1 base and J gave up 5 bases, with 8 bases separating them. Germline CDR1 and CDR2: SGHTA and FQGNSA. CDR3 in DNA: TGTGCCAGCAGCTTAGAAACGTGGGAGACCCAGTACTTC. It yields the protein CASSLETWETQYF. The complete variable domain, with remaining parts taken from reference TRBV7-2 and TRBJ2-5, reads GAGVSQSPSNKVTEKGKDVELRCDPISGHTALYWYRQSLGQGLEFLIYFQGNSAPDKSGLPSDRFSAERTGGSVSTLTIQRTQQEDSAVYLCASSLETWETQYFGPGTRLLVL.

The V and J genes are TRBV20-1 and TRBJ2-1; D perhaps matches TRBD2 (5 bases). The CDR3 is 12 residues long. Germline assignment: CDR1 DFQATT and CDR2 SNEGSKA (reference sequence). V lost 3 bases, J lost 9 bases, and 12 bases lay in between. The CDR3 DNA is TGCAGTGCTAGTGGGAGACACCTTGAGCAGTTCTTC. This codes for CSASGRHLEQFF.

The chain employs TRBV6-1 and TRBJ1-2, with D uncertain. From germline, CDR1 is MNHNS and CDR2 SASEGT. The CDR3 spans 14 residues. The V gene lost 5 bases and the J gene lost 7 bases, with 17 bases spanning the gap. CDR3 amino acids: CASSPRSKAGGYTF. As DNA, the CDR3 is TGTGCCAGCAGTCCCCGGTCAAAGGCGGGTGGCTACACCTTC.

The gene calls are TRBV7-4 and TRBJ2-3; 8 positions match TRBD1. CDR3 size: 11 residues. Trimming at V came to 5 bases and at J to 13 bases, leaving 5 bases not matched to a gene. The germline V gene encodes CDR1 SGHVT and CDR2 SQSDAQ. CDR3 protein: CASSAPDREYF. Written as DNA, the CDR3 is TGTGCCAGCAGCGCACCGGACAGGGAGTATTTT.

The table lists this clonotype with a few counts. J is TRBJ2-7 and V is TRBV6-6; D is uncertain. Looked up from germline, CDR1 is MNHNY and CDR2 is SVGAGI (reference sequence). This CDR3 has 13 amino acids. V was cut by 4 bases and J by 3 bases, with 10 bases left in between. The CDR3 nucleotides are TGTGCCAGCAGTTCCCGGATGGACTACGAGCAGTACTTC. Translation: CASSSRMDYEQYF.

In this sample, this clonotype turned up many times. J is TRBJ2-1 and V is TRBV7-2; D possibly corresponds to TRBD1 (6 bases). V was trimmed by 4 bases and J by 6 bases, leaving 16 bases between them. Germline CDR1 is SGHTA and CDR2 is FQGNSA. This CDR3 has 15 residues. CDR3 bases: TGTGCCAGCAGCTCATACAGGGTGCTGGGCAATGAGCAGTTCTTC. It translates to CASSSYRVLGNEQFF.

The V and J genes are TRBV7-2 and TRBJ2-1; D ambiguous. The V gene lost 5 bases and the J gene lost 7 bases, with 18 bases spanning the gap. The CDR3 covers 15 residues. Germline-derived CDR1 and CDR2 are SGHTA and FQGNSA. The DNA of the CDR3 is TGTGCCAGCAGCCCGGACCCCCACTCGTTGAATGAGCAGTTCTTC. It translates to CASSPDPHSLNEQFF.

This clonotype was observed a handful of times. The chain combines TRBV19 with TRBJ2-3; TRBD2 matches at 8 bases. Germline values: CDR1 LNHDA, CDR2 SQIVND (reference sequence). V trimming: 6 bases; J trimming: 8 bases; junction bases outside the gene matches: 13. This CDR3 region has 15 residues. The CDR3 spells CASRSERGSWGTQYF. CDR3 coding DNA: TGTGCCAGTAGAAGCGAGCGGGGGTCGTGGGGTACGCAGTATTTT.